This passage covers 10 T cell receptor beta chains from one sample sequenced in a study of CD4 T cells in relation to SARS-CoV-2 and coronaviruses. The unexposed donors gave CD4+ T cells in about 2011-2019, prior to COVID-19. Repertoires were generated with immunoSEQ multiplex PCR, while TCRdb's copy carries only in-frame clones and drops some. The sample contains 55,000 to 75,000 clones, 80% to 90% of which appear only once. Material: memory CD4+ T cells from PBMCs. The receptors originated from a human donor in good health.

The chain recombines TRBV5-1 with TRBJ2-3; either TRBD1 or TRBD2 may supply D (5 bases each). CDR1 is SGHRS, CDR2 YFSETQ, per germline. V was pared by 2 bases and J by 2 bases, with 12 bases between. The CDR3 is 15 residues long. CDR3 residues: CASSLGDGDTDTQYF. For the CDR3, the DNA is TGCGCCAGCAGCTTAGGGGACGGCGACACAGATACGCAGTATTTT.

V is TRBV7-8 and J is TRBJ2-1; the match to TRBD2 covers 7 bases. Trimming took 3 bases from V and 8 from J; bases not matched to a gene: 10. Germline values: CDR1 SGHVS, CDR2 FQNEAQ. CDR3 size: 15 residues. The CDR3 sequence: CASSFRDYLRDEQFF. The CDR3 bases are TGTGCCAGCAGCTTCCGGGACTACCTCCGGGATGAGCAGTTCTTC.

The gene calls are TRBV5-1 and TRBJ2-1; 14 bases agree with TRBD2. Per germline, CDR1 SGHRS and CDR2 YFSETQ. The V and J ends lost 6 bases and 5 bases, in that order; junction bases with no gene match: 10. The CDR3 is made up of 17 amino acids. The CDR3 nucleotides are TGCGCCAGCACCGTGACTAGCGGGGGGGCCTTTCACAATGAGCAGTTCTTC. This encodes CASTVTSGGAFHNEQFF.

This clone has a handful of counts. J is TRBJ1-6 and V is TRBV28; TRBD1 might be the D (5 bases). CDR3 length: 12 amino acids. Deletions cut 5 bases from V and 17 bases from J, with 16 bases between. Germline V gene data show CDR1 as MDHEN and CDR2 as SYDVKM. CDR3 loop: CASSILQGDFHF. The CDR3 region has the DNA TGTGCCAGCAGTATCCTGCAGGGTGATTTCCACTTT.

This clone was counted only a few times. This chain links TRBV18 with TRBJ2-2; D perhaps matches TRBD2 (5 bases). The CDR3 has 14 residues. Deletions cut 3 bases from V and 3 bases from J, with 8 bases between. Germline loops: CDR1 KGHSH, CDR2 LQKENI. CDR3 amino acids: CASSPFGDTGELFF. The CDR3 nucleotides read TGTGCCAGCTCACCTTTCGGGGACACCGGGGAGCTGTTTTTT.

This clone was detected once. This chain connects TRBV5-1 to TRBJ2-2; D is uncertain. Per the germline V gene, CDR1 is SGHRS and CDR2 is YFSETQ. Trimming pared 6 bases from V and 1 base from J, leaving 13 bases between. The CDR3 runs 15 residues. The CDR3 protein is CASTARAGNTGELFF. CDR3 bases: TGCGCCAGCACTGCACGGGCAGGGAACACCGGGGAGCTGTTTTTT.

This rearrangement joins TRBV28 to TRBJ1-4; D ambiguous. Between the trimmed V and J ends, which lost 2 bases and 5 bases, there was a span of 6 bases. Germline values: CDR1 MDHEN, CDR2 SYDVKM. This CDR3 spans 13 amino acids. This CDR3 reads CASSLQENEKLFF. The CDR3 DNA follows: TGTGCCAGCAGTTTACAGGAAAATGAAAAACTGTTTTTT.

The rearrangement links TRBV2 to TRBJ2-7; perhaps TRBD1 as D (5 bases). Germline CDR1 is SNHLY and CDR2 is FYNNEI. This CDR3 spans 13 amino acids. V lost 7 bases and J lost 2, with 12 bases in between. Here the CDR3 reads CASKDDSTYEQYF. DNA of the CDR3: TGTGCCAGCAAAGACGACAGTACCTACGAGCAGTACTTC.

This rearrangement joins TRBV12-3 or TRBV12-4 to TRBJ1-1; 7 bases are a match to TRBD1. V was clipped by 1 base and J by 7 bases; unmatched bases: 3. The CDR3 loop spans 13 amino acids. As DNA, the CDR3 is TGTGCCAGCAGTTTAGAGGGGGCCGGTGAAGCTTTCTTT. Its protein product is CASSLEGAGEAFF.

The sample holds one count of this clone. V usage is TRBV28 and J usage is TRBJ2-3, with D perhaps TRBD1 or TRBD2 (5 bases each). V lost 10 bases and J 0 bases, leaving 14 bases between the germline ends. The CDR3 covers 14 residues. Germline V gives CDR1 MDHEN, CDR2 SYDVKM. DNA of the CDR3: TGTGCCATCGGGGACCAGTTAAGCACAGATACGCAGTATTTT. Protein: CAIGDQLSTDTQYF. The complete variable domain, with remaining parts taken from reference TRBV28 and TRBJ2-3, reads DVKVTQSSRYLVKRTGEKVFLECVQDMDHENMFWYRQDPGLGLRLIYFSYDVKMKEKGDIPEGYSVSREKKERFSLILESASTNQTSMYLCAIGDQLSTDTQYFGPGTRLTVL.